Listed here are 31 T cell receptor beta chains from one sample, sequenced in a study of identifying expanded T cells in peripheral blood. The data were produced by immunoSEQ multiplex PCR, yet TCRdb's version contains in-frame clones alone and is incomplete. The sample shows more than 75,000 clones, about nine tenths of them seen only once. The sequenced sample was blood. These receptors all stem from a person aged 18 to 70 in good health.

The chain carries TRBV6-4 and TRBJ1-1; 8 nucleotides line up with TRBD1. With 5 bases clipped from V and 5 bases from J, the junction kept 7 bases outside the gene matches. There are 14 residues in the CDR3. The V gene's germline CDR1 is MRHNA and CDR2 SNTAGT. Here the CDR3 DNA reads TGTGCCAGCAGTCCACAGGGGGGGCTGACTGAAGCTTTCTTT. As protein: CASSPQGGLTEAFF.

V gene TRBV7-6 combines with J gene TRBJ2-1; 10 bases match TRBD2. Per germline, CDR1 SGHVS and CDR2 FNYEAQ. Losses at the gene ends were 5 bases for V and 6 bases for J; bases not matched to a gene: 7. The CDR3 extends over 15 amino acids. The CDR3 DNA is TGTGCCAGCAGCCTACCCAGCGGGGGGGTCAATGAGCAGTTCTTC. It is translated as CASSLPSGGVNEQFF.

The chain carries TRBV25-1 and TRBJ2-1, with a tentative D call TRBD2 (5 bases). Germline V CDR1 and CDR2: MGHDK, SYGVNS. This CDR3 spans 15 amino acids. V lost 5 bases and J lost 4, with 15 bases in between. This CDR3 reads CASSLRTPLYNEQFF. CDR3 DNA sequence: TGTGCCAGCAGTCTCCGGACTCCACTTTACAATGAGCAGTTCTTC.

The chain couples TRBV7-3 to TRBJ1-2; TRBD1 matches at 8 bases. J was trimmed by 8 bases and V by 5 bases; bases with no gene match: 13. Germline CDR1 and CDR2: SGHTA and FQGTGA. The CDR3 extends over 15 amino acids. As DNA, the CDR3 is TGTGCCAGCAGCCCCTCGGACAGGGCGGGGCAGGGCTACACCTTC. Amino acid sequence: CASSPSDRAGQGYTF.

The J gene is TRBJ2-2, the V gene TRBV7-2, with D possibly being TRBD2 (7 bases). Per the germline V gene, CDR1 is SGHTA and CDR2 is FQGNSA. The length of the CDR3 is 16 residues. Trimming pared 2 bases from V and 4 bases from J, leaving 14 bases between. The CDR3 reads CASSLTRGHRTGELFF. CDR3 nucleotides: TGTGCCAGCAGCTTAACGCGGGGGCACCGCACCGGGGAGCTGTTTTTT.

V is TRBV2 and J is TRBJ2-1; 13 bases match TRBD2. V was clipped by 6 bases and J by 7 bases; unmatched bases: 9. The CDR3 length is 16 residues. The germline V gene encodes CDR1 SNHLY and CDR2 FYNNEI. DNA for the CDR3: TGTGCCAGCAGACCGCGGACTAGCGGGGGACGAAATGAGCAGTTCTTC. This translates into CASRPRTSGGRNEQFF.

The rearrangement links TRBV7-9 to TRBJ1-1; 10 nucleotides match TRBD1. V trimming: 8 bases; J trimming: 4 bases; junction bases outside the gene matches: 7. The CDR3 contains 14 residues. The germline CDR1 and CDR2 sequences are SEHNR and FQNEAQ (reference sequence). CDR3 DNA sequence: TGTGCCAGCGGACCGGACAGGGGGAGCACTGAAGCTTTCTTT. It specifies CASGPDRGSTEAFF.

This chain joins TRBV10-3 and TRBJ2-2; 7 positions match TRBD1. CDR3 size: 16 residues. The ends lost 5 bases at V and 0 bases at J; junction bases unmatched: 6. Germline V gives CDR1 ENHRY, CDR2 SYGVKD. CDR3 amino acids: CAISQRQGANTGELFF. CDR3 sequence (DNA): TGTGCCATCAGTCAGCGACAGGGCGCGAACACCGGGGAGCTGTTTTTT.

The V gene is TRBV9, the J gene TRBJ2-6; TRBD1 might be the D (6 bases). Trimming took 3 bases from V and 2 from J, leaving 18 bases between them. The CDR3 loop spans 18 amino acids. The germline gives CDR1 SGDLS, CDR2 YYNGEE. The CDR3 DNA is TGTGCCAGCAGCGGATACCAGGGGCCCGTCACTGGGGCCAACGTCCTGACTTTC. It specifies CASSGYQGPVTGANVLTF. Complete variable domain (other parts from reference TRBV9 and TRBJ2-6): DSGVTQTPKHLITATGQRVTLRCSPRSGDLSVYWYQQSLDQGLQFLIQYYNGEERAKGNILERFSAQQFPDLHSELNLSSLELGDSALYFCASSGYQGPVTGANVLTFGAGSRLTVL.

CDR3 bases: TGTGCCAGCAGTCCGGAGGCGGCTGAAGAGACCCAGTACTTC. It is translated as CASSPEAAEETQYF. The V call is TRBV28, the J call TRBJ2-5, with D possibly matching TRBD2 (5 bases). Germline assignment: CDR1 MDHEN and CDR2 SYDVKM. The ends were cut back, 5 bases at V and 3 bases at J, with 13 bases in the middle. The CDR3 is 14 amino acids.

This clone was seen a few times. This chain joins TRBV7-9 and TRBJ1-3; D possibly corresponds to TRBD1 (6 bases). The CDR3 loop spans 15 amino acids. Trimming took off 1 base at V and 4 bases at J, with 11 bases between the two ends. Germline V CDR1 and CDR2: SEHNR, FQNEAQ (reference sequence). The CDR3 DNA reads as TGTGCCAGCAGCTTAGGGGGGGCGACCGGAAACACCATATATTTT. Its translation: CASSLGGATGNTIYF. Looking up the rest from reference TRBV7-9 and TRBJ1-3 gives the full variable domain: DTGVSQNPRHKITKRGQNVTFRCDPISEHNRLYWYRQTLGQGPEFLTYFQNEAQLEKSRLLSDRFSAERPKGSFSTLEIQRTEQGDSAMYLCASSLGGATGNTIYFGEGSWLTVV.

The chain joins TRBV18 to TRBJ2-1; no firm D call. Looked up from germline, CDR1 is KGHSH and CDR2 is LQKENI. The CDR3 length is 14 residues. V was clipped by 2 bases and J by 10 bases, with 15 bases between them. CDR3 nucleotides: TGTGCCAGCTCACCAATGTCCCCAAACAGCGAGCAGTTCTTC. Its translation is CASSPMSPNSEQFF.

This chain connects TRBV5-1 to TRBJ2-2; a weak D match, TRBD1 (6 bases). CDR1 and CDR2 from the germline V gene are SGHRS and YFSETQ. V dropped 4 bases and J dropped 0 bases, with 13 bases sitting between them. There are 16 residues in the CDR3. The CDR3 region has the DNA TGCGCCAGCAGCGCAACAGGGATTTCGAACACCGGGGAGCTGTTTTTT. Translation gives CASSATGISNTGELFF.

The chain recombines TRBV2 with TRBJ2-5; tentative D call: TRBD1 (6 bases). Trimming left V 1 base short and J 7 bases short, with 19 bases between. CDR1 SNHLY and CDR2 FYNNEI come from the germline V gene. CDR3 size: 16 residues. CDR3 amino acids: CASSEEQGILVGTQYF. DNA for the CDR3: TGTGCCAGCAGTGAAGAACAGGGAATTTTAGTAGGGACCCAGTACTTC.

The chain couples TRBV19 to TRBJ1-6; a possible D gene is TRBD1 (6 bases). Germline V gene lookup returns CDR1 LNHDA and CDR2 SQIVND (reference sequence). The V gene lost 5 bases and the J gene lost 4 bases, with 9 bases spanning the gap. The CDR3 loop spans 14 amino acids. CDR3 residues: CASSLDSYNSPLHF. The CDR3 nucleotides are TGTGCCAGTAGTCTGGACAGTTATAATTCACCCCTCCACTTT.

The V and J genes are TRBV19 and TRBJ2-1; D is perhaps TRBD1 or TRBD2 (5 bases each). Germline values: CDR1 LNHDA, CDR2 SQIVND (reference sequence). Deletions cut 3 bases from V and 2 bases from J, with 17 bases between. The CDR3 length is 17 residues. DNA of the CDR3: TGTGCCAGTAGTATGCCCCGGGGCAGGGCAACCTACAATGAGCAGTTCTTC. Its protein is CASSMPRGRATYNEQFF.

The chain links TRBV5-1 to TRBJ2-7; perhaps TRBD1 as D (5 bases). V lost 4 bases and J 0 bases, leaving 17 bases between the germline ends. CDR3 size: 16 residues. The germline V gene encodes CDR1 SGHRS and CDR2 YFSETQ. The CDR3 DNA follows: TGCGCCAGCAGCCCGAATGCAGGGAAAAGCTCCTACGAGCAGTACTTC. Its protein is CASSPNAGKSSYEQYF.

CDR3 amino acids: CASSDYLGTQYF. CDR3 in DNA: TGTGCCAGCAGTGATTACCTCGGGACCCAGTACTTC. V gene TRBV25-1 combines with J gene TRBJ2-5; D is ambiguous. V lost 3 bases, J lost 7 bases, and 9 bases lay in between. The germline V gene encodes CDR1 MGHDK and CDR2 SYGVNS. This CDR3 is built from 12 residues. Based on the CDR3 plus reference TRBV25-1 and TRBJ2-5, the full variable domain is EADIYQTPRYLVIGTGKKITLECSQTMGHDKMYWYQQDPGMELHLIHYSYGVNSTEKGDLSSESTVSRIRTEHFPLTLESARPSHTSQYLCASSDYLGTQYFGPGTRLLVL.

The chain combines TRBV11-2 with TRBJ2-7; TRBD2 agrees at 7 bases. Germline values: CDR1 SGHAT, CDR2 FQNNGV. The junction had 10 bases not matched to a gene; V was cut back by 7 bases and J by 1 base. The CDR3 has 15 amino acids. CDR3 DNA sequence: TGTGCCAGCACGACGGGAGGTGGGGGGTCCTACGAGCAGTACTTC. This gives the protein CASTTGGGGSYEQYF.

The rearrangement uses TRBV4-2 and TRBJ1-6; 7 nucleotides match TRBD1. The CDR3 is 15 residues long. V lost 2 bases to trimming and J lost 9 bases; unmatched junction nucleotides: 7. The germline V gene encodes CDR1 LGHNA and CDR2 YNFKEQ. CDR3 loop: CASSQRQGPPSPLHF. DNA of the CDR3: TGTGCCAGCAGCCAACGACAGGGACCCCCTTCACCCCTCCACTTT.

V gene TRBV28 combines with J gene TRBJ2-7, with a possible D match to TRBD1 (6 bases). Trimming shortened V by 7 bases and J by 3 bases, and 13 bases separated the two germline ends. Germline V gene sequence: CDR1 MDHEN, CDR2 SYDVKM. This CDR3 is 13 amino acids long. The CDR3 DNA reads TGTGCCAGCAACAACAGGGTAAACTACGAGCAGTACTTC. Translated, it gives CASNNRVNYEQYF. Full variable domain (missing parts from reference TRBV28 and TRBJ2-7): DVKVTQSSRYLVKRTGEKVFLECVQDMDHENMFWYRQDPGLGLRLIYFSYDVKMKEKGDIPEGYSVSREKKERFSLILESASTNQTSMYLCASNNRVNYEQYFGPGTRLTVT.

The chain uses TRBV7-9 and TRBJ2-5, with D maybe TRBD1 (5 bases). This CDR3 contains 15 residues. V was clipped by 2 bases and J by 2 bases, with 12 bases between them. CDR1 and CDR2 from the germline V gene are SEHNR and FQNEAQ (reference sequence). Here the CDR3 DNA reads TGTGCCAGCAGCTTAAAGGGGCTACATCAAGAGACCCAGTACTTC. It translates to CASSLKGLHQETQYF.

This clone has just one count. The J gene is TRBJ1-5, the V gene TRBV5-7, with 9 bases identical to TRBD1. TRBV5-7 is assigned to the ORF class and has an uncertain function. After removal of 2 bases from V and 1 base from J, the junction contained 7 bases not matched to a gene. This CDR3 is 17 amino acids long. Here the CDR3 reads CASSFIRDRVSNQPQHF. The CDR3 DNA reads TGTGCCAGCAGCTTCATCCGGGACAGGGTCAGCAATCAGCCCCAGCATTTT.

This sequence joins TRBV5-1 and TRBJ2-3; the match to TRBD2 covers 11 bases. CDR3 length: 15 amino acids. V shed 4 bases, J shed 1 base, and the junction held 2 bases outside the gene matches. CDR1 is SGHRS and CDR2 is YFSETQ in the germline V gene. The CDR3 DNA follows: TGCGCCAGCAGCCCGACTAGCGGGGGCACAGATACGCAGTATTTT. This translates into CASSPTSGGTDTQYF.

This clone was counted between two and nine times. This rearrangement joins TRBV7-3 to TRBJ2-5; maybe TRBD2 (7 bases). The germline V and J ends were trimmed by 5 bases and 2 bases, with 15 bases remaining between them. The germline CDR1 and CDR2 sequences are SGHTA and FQGTGA. There are 15 residues in the CDR3. The CDR3 reads CASSLWGGRQETQYF. The CDR3 DNA reads as TGTGCCAGCAGCCTCTGGGGGGGCCGGCAAGAGACCCAGTACTTC.

V usage is TRBV5-4 and J usage is TRBJ2-5; D ambiguous. The CDR3 length is 14 residues. CDR1 is SGHNT and CDR2 is YYREEE in the germline V gene (reference sequence). Trimming removed 0 bases from V and 7 bases from J, with 13 bases in between. CDR3 protein: CASSLDPAKGTQYF. Here the CDR3 DNA reads TGTGCCAGCAGCTTGGATCCGGCGAAGGGGACCCAGTACTTC.

This chain connects TRBV5-4 to TRBJ2-7; no clear D. Germline V lookup: CDR1 SGHNT, CDR2 YYREEE (reference sequence). Trimming left V 7 bases short and J 0 bases short, with 8 bases between. The CDR3 loop spans 12 amino acids. The CDR3 DNA reads TGTGCCAGCTTGAGCGACTCCTACGAGCAGTACTTC. Protein product: CASLSDSYEQYF.

The chain has TRBV2 and TRBJ2-3, with 9 bases identical to TRBD2. V shed 2 bases, J shed 6 bases, and the junction held 6 bases outside the gene matches. CDR1 is SNHLY, CDR2 FYNNEI, per germline. This CDR3 has 15 amino acids. The CDR3 here is CASSERAGGLDTQYF. The CDR3 nucleotides read TGTGCCAGCAGTGAAAGGGCGGGGGGGCTGGATACGCAGTATTTT.

The chain joins TRBV5-5 to TRBJ2-7; D possibly matches TRBD1 or TRBD2 (5 bases each). CDR1 and CDR2 (germline): SGHKS, YYEKEE (reference sequence). V lost 3 bases and J lost 0, with 10 bases in between. The CDR3 has 14 amino acids. The CDR3 region is CASSWDGASYEQYF. The DNA of the CDR3 is TGTGCCAGCAGCTGGGACGGAGCCTCCTACGAGCAGTACTTC.

Here the CDR3 reads CATSGLAEHNEQFF. The CDR3 region has the DNA TGTGCCACCTCGGGACTGGCGGAGCACAATGAGCAGTTCTTC. The chain employs TRBV6-1 and TRBJ2-1; TRBD2 is a possible D gene (6 bases). There are 14 residues in the CDR3. V was clipped by 10 bases and J by 5 bases, with 18 bases between them. The germline gives CDR1 MNHNS, CDR2 SASEGT.

The genes are TRBV5-4 and TRBJ2-1; 7 nucleotides align to TRBD1. V lost 2 bases to trimming and J lost 2 bases; unmatched junction nucleotides: 4. CDR1 SGHNT and CDR2 YYREEE come from the germline V gene (reference sequence). The CDR3 length is 15 residues. The CDR3 region has the DNA TGTGCCAGCAGCTTTCCGACAGGGACCTACAATGAGCAGTTCTTC. It translates to CASSFPTGTYNEQFF.